This TCR beta chain was retrieved from a study of PD-1 blockade in classical Hodgkin lymphoma (dated by TCRdb to 2018 to 2020). Regarding the complete study: Nivolumab dosing was 3 mg/kg intravenously every 2 weeks, continuing until either disease progression or unacceptable toxicity. A peripheral blood immune signature of response to PD-1 blockade in classical Hodgkin lymphoma was defined using TCR beta sequencing and CyTOF. Here is what the overall study found, with its caveats: Patients starting nivolumab less than 1 year after ASCT had lower diversity and were excluded from later analyses to avoid confounding by immune reconstitution. A significant rise by C4D1 was seen in CD4+ but not CD8+ TCR diversity (p=0.0027 vs p=0.16), with the rise being most apparent in complete responders (p=0.02). Baseline diversity similar to that of newly diagnosed patients was observed in trial patients achieving complete response, whereas significantly lower diversity was observed in partial responders and progressors. The study was restricted to a single clinical trial cohort, and the causes of repertoire differences, possibly disease activity or prior therapy, were left undefined. Baseline TCR diversity was reported to be lower in newly diagnosed patients than in healthy donors and to be lower still in relapsed/refractory patients.

The Qiagen DNeasy kit was used to extract genomic DNA both from unsorted PBMCs and from the negatively selected CD4+ and CD8+ fractions. TCR beta CDR3 regions were subjected to amplification by immunoSEQ multiplex PCR with primers that anneal to V and J segments. A synthetic immune receptor repertoire was used to minimize amplification bias, and any remaining bias was removed computationally after sequencing. The paper's data handling went like this. Custom Python scripts were used to quantify repertoire diversity as the Shannon entropy index. Unsorted, CD4+ and CD8+ repertoires were examined separately, except in combined analyses, for which CD4+ and CD8+ sequences were merged in silico. A clone counted as expanded when the clone's frequency after treatment rose at least 2-fold relative to C1D1, and clones undetected at baseline were given a pseudocount of 0.5. Singleton clones were defined as clones with 0 or 1 copy at C1D1, and non-singleton clones were defined as clones with 2 or more copies. Clones expanded in unsorted samples were labelled as CD4+, CD8+ or unknown by matching protein sequences in sorted samples from the same patient. Diversity changes from C1D1 to C4D1 were tested in paired samples using Wilcoxon tests. The table comes from immuneACCESS by way of TCRdb, which keeps in-frame sequences with V and J called. Part of the clones is missing from these tables; in studies checked, under half for an unresolved V gene and the rest for unknown reasons. The D gene and trimming were derived from the DNA, and the V and J assignments and clone size from that table. The sample table shows 90,000 to 120,000 clones, and about 89% are seen once. About 20% of the sample lies in the top ten.

The time point label, read with the paper, signifies: cycle 2 day 1 (C2D1) of nivolumab. Relapse after autologous stem cell transplantation had occurred in all trial patients, and cohorts A, B and C were distinguished by prior brentuximab vedotin exposure. The trial cohort included 55 to 65 patients with relapsed/refractory classical Hodgkin lymphoma, and each patient had a best overall response of complete response, partial response or progressive disease. In the multi-cohort phase II CheckMate 205 trial, trial patients received single-agent nivolumab. An independent review committee assessed best overall response by applying the 2007 International Working Group response criteria. PBMCs from the trial were collected at three points: immediately before nivolumab initiation (C1D1), and during therapy at cycle 2 day 1 and cycle 4 day 1. Peripheral blood was collected in 8 mL Vacutainer Cell Preparation Tubes, from which PBMCs were isolated by centrifugation and then cryopreserved.

Trimming at the junction amounts to 4 bases on V and 0 bases on J, and the germline ends lie 14 bases apart. The germline V gene sets CDR1 to SGHRS and CDR2 to YFSETQ. The CDR3 covers 16 residues, taking in both the cysteine and the phenylalanine. Here the CDR3 DNA is all that survives: 48 bases in frame from base 1. With respect to this clone: This clone's antigen is unknown. No much larger clone is present one base from it, and per-base qualities are unavailable.

The chain is made from TRBV5-1 and TRBJ2-1; no D gene can be assigned with confidence. This sequence originates from a human donor with classical Hodgkin lymphoma. Sequencing was performed on peripheral blood mononuclear cells (PBMCs), taken before the second cycle of nivolumab. Read as DNA, the sequence is TGCGCCAGCAGCCTGACTTCGATAAGCTCCTACAATGAGCAGTTCTTC. This gives the protein CASSLTSISSYNEQFF.